These 20 T cell receptor beta chains were sequenced from one sample in a study of T cell responses to AZD1222 COVID-19 vaccine. Sequencing was performed with immunoSEQ multiplex PCR; in TCRdb, only in-frame clones are kept and a portion is missing. The data show 100,000 or so clones, more than 75% seen once. Sequencing was performed on peripheral blood, taken on day 0 of AZD1222 vaccination. The origin of the receptors is an adult in good health.

The rearrangement uses TRBV27 and TRBJ2-7; unclear D gene. CDR3 size: 16 residues. Germline values: CDR1 MNHEY, CDR2 SMNVEV (reference sequence). V lost 0 bases and J lost 0, with 12 bases in between. The CDR3 here is CASSLSDVSSSYEQYF. The CDR3 DNA follows: TGTGCCAGCAGTTTATCGGACGTCTCAAGCTCCTACGAGCAGTACTTC.

The chain employs TRBV7-2 and TRBJ1-3; no clear D gene. The CDR3 has 13 residues. Looked up from germline, CDR1 is SGHTA and CDR2 is FQGNSA. V lost 5 bases and J lost 0, with 5 bases in between. CDR3 loop: CASSRNSGNTIYF. The CDR3 DNA sequence: TGTGCCAGCAGCCGTAACTCTGGAAACACCATATATTTT.

V and J are TRBV28 and TRBJ2-7; 9 nucleotides line up with TRBD2. The germline gives CDR1 MDHEN, CDR2 SYDVKM. Trimming removed 4 bases from V and 5 bases from J; junction bases left unmatched: 12. The CDR3 covers 16 residues. The DNA of the CDR3 is TGTGCCAGCAGTTCGGCGGGACTGAGCGGGAGGAACGAGCAGTACTTC. Its protein is CASSSAGLSGRNEQYF. Drawing the rest from reference TRBV28 and TRBJ2-7, the complete variable domain is DVKVTQSSRYLVKRTGEKVFLECVQDMDHENMFWYRQDPGLGLRLIYFSYDVKMKEKGDIPEGYSVSREKKERFSLILESASTNQTSMYLCASSSAGLSGRNEQYFGPGTRLTVT.

V gene TRBV2 combines with J gene TRBJ2-7; D not certain. This CDR3 contains 13 residues. V was trimmed by 1 base and J by 6 bases, leaving 10 bases between them. Looked up from germline, CDR1 is SNHLY and CDR2 is FYNNEI. CDR3 sequence (DNA): TGTGCCAGCAGTGAAGGTAGATCGGTCGAGCAGTACTTC. Amino acids: CASSEGRSVEQYF.

The V and J genes are TRBV19 and TRBJ2-3; 8 nucleotides agree with TRBD1. Looked up from germline, CDR1 is LNHDA and CDR2 is SQIVND (reference sequence). This CDR3 region has 16 residues. V gave up 4 bases and J gave up 3 bases; unmatched junction bases: 9. The CDR3 sequence: CASSTRQGLGTDTQYF. The DNA for the CDR3 is TGTGCCAGTAGTACAAGACAGGGGCTAGGAACAGATACGCAGTATTTT.

The chain links TRBV10-2 to TRBJ1-5; TRBD1 is a possible D gene (5 bases). The ends were cut back, 0 bases at V and 4 bases at J, with 7 bases in the middle. The CDR3 sequence is 14 residues long. Germline values: CDR1 WSHSY, CDR2 SAAADI. CDR3 sequence reads: CASSESGGNQPQHF. CDR3 bases: TGCGCCAGCAGTGAGTCGGGGGGAAATCAGCCCCAGCATTTT.

This clone occurred a few times. The rearrangement uses TRBV28 and TRBJ1-5; D not resolved. CDR1 MDHEN and CDR2 SYDVKM come from the germline V gene. V dropped 6 bases and J dropped 8 bases, with 14 bases sitting between them. The CDR3 contains 13 residues. CDR3 coding DNA: TGTGCCAGCAGCAGAACTGCCCGTGAGCCCCAGCATTTT. Residues: CASSRTAREPQHF.

This clone was counted only a few times. V gene TRBV6-5 combines with J gene TRBJ2-3; D ambiguous. The V gene lost 7 bases and the J gene lost 2 bases, with 10 bases spanning the gap. The CDR3 consists of 13 residues. Germline CDR1 and CDR2: MNHEY and SVGAGI. The CDR3 DNA is TGTGCCAGCAAGGCAGAGCCCACAGATACGCAGTATTTT. Amino acids: CASKAEPTDTQYF.

The gene calls are TRBV6-5 and TRBJ1-3; D not certain. V gave up 2 bases and J gave up 1 base, with 9 bases separating them. The V gene's germline CDR1 is MNHEY and CDR2 SVGAGI. The CDR3 sequence is 15 residues long. The CDR3 bases are TGTGCCAGCAGTTACGATACGCGGTCTGGAAACACCATATATTTT. This codes for CASSYDTRSGNTIYF.

The gene calls are TRBV11-2 and TRBJ2-2; D unclear. Germline CDR1 reads SGHAT; CDR2 reads FQNNGV. This CDR3 is built from 13 residues. Between the trimmed V and J ends, which lost 3 bases and 0 bases, there was a span of 2 bases. The CDR3 DNA follows: TGTGCCAGCAGCTTTACGAACACCGGGGAGCTGTTTTTT. This codes for CASSFTNTGELFF.

The rearrangement links TRBV7-3 to TRBJ1-2; 7 bases line up with TRBD1. Trimming removed 6 bases from V and 2 bases from J; junction bases left unmatched: 3. In germline, CDR1 is SGHTA, CDR2 FQGTGA. The CDR3 covers 13 residues. The DNA for the CDR3 is TGTGCCAGCAGTTTGGGACAGAACTATGGCTACACCTTC. It codes for CASSLGQNYGYTF. Full variable domain (outside the CDR3, taken from reference TRBV7-3 and TRBJ1-2): GAGVSQTPSNKVTEKGKYVELRCDPISGHTALYWYRQSLGQGPEFLIYFQGTGAADDSGLPNDRFFAVRPEGSVSTLKIQRTERGDSAVYLCASSLGQNYGYTFGSGTRLTVV.

This rearrangement joins TRBV28 to TRBJ2-1, with 7 bases matching TRBD2. Germline CDR1 MDHEN, CDR2 SYDVKM. The junction had 3 bases not matched to a gene; V was cut back by 7 bases and J by 9 bases. The CDR3 totals 11 residues. CDR3 sequence (DNA): TGTGCCAGCATCGGGGAGGGTGAGCAGTTCTTC. It specifies CASIGEGEQFF.

This sequence joins TRBV15 and TRBJ2-1; possibly TRBD2 for D (6 bases). V gave up 9 bases and J gave up 8 bases, with 11 bases separating them. Germline V gives CDR1 LNHNV, CDR2 YYDKDF (reference sequence). This CDR3 has 11 amino acids. The CDR3 coding sequence is TGTGCCACTCGGGGGTTGGATGAGCAGTTCTTC. It encodes CATRGLDEQFF.

The chain employs TRBV27 and TRBJ2-7; D is undetermined. Germline V CDR1 and CDR2: MNHEY, SMNVEV (reference sequence). The CDR3 is 12 amino acids. Deletions cut 3 bases from V and 6 bases from J, with 9 bases between. CDR3 amino acids: CASSFYGTEQYF. In DNA, the CDR3 is TGTGCCAGCAGTTTCTACGGAACCGAGCAGTACTTC.

The chain joins TRBV6-5 to TRBJ1-1; unclear D gene. The CDR3 runs 13 residues. The germline V gene has CDR1 MNHEY and CDR2 SVGAGI. V was clipped by 5 bases and J by 0 bases, with 7 bases between them. CDR3 in amino acids: CASSPTLNTEAFF. The CDR3, as DNA: TGTGCCAGCAGTCCAACTTTGAACACTGAAGCTTTCTTT.

This chain links TRBV19 with TRBJ2-2; D ambiguous. The CDR3 totals 13 residues. V was pared by 3 bases and J by 3 bases, with 5 bases between. Germline V lookup: CDR1 LNHDA, CDR2 SQIVND (reference sequence). CDR3 loop: CASSIQHTGELFF. DNA of the CDR3: TGTGCCAGTAGTATTCAACACACCGGGGAGCTGTTTTTT.

This clone was recorded only once. The chain uses TRBV29-1 and TRBJ1-1; D possibly corresponds to TRBD1 (6 bases). Trimming pared 7 bases from V and 1 base from J, leaving 13 bases between. This CDR3 comprises 13 residues. Germline CDR1 is SQVTM and CDR2 is ANQGSEA. The CDR3 loop is CSASGVTNTEAFF. The CDR3 coding sequence is TGCAGCGCATCAGGGGTGACGAACACTGAAGCTTTCTTT.

V is TRBV7-2 and J is TRBJ1-2; D gene ambiguous. CDR1 is SGHTA and CDR2 is FQGNSA in the germline V gene. Trimming removed 0 bases from V and 5 bases from J, with 10 bases in between. This CDR3 is 14 amino acids long. Written as DNA, the CDR3 is TGTGCCAGCAGCTTAGCGGAAGGATTATATGGCTACACCTTC. It codes for CASSLAEGLYGYTF.

The sample holds a few counts of this clone. The chain joins TRBV19 to TRBJ1-1; 7 bases match TRBD1. The trim removed 6 bases at V and 0 bases at J, leaving 10 bases unmatched. The CDR3 runs to 16 residues. Looked up from germline, CDR1 is LNHDA and CDR2 is SQIVND (reference sequence). CDR3 residues: CASRDREGRMNTEAFF. CDR3 nucleotides: TGTGCCAGTAGAGACAGGGAGGGGAGGATGAACACTGAAGCTTTCTTT.

Note on this clone: A much larger clonotype is one base distant, so this may be a read error. This chain uses TRBV2 with TRBJ2-3; 7 bases match TRBD2. This CDR3 is 13 amino acids long. Losses at the gene ends were 6 bases for V and 2 bases for J; bases not matched to a gene: 2. Germline V gene data show CDR1 as SNHLY and CDR2 as FYNNEI. Here the CDR3 reads CASSGDYTDTQYF. The CDR3, as DNA: TGTGCCAGCAGCGGGGACTACACAGATACGCAGTATTTT.